These 8 T cell receptor beta chains originate from one sample sequenced in a study of T cell responses to AZD1222 COVID-19 vaccine. Repertoires were generated with immunoSEQ multiplex PCR, while TCRdb's copy carries only in-frame clones and drops some. The data hold over 110,000 clones, with approximately 90% observed a single time. The input for sequencing was peripheral blood, taken 28 days after the second AZD1222 dose. The receptors originated from an adult who received the AZD1222 COVID-19 vaccine.

The rearrangement joins TRBV2 to TRBJ1-5; TRBD1 matches 7 bases. This CDR3 is built from 14 residues. Germline V gives CDR1 SNHLY, CDR2 FYNNEI. V gave up 4 bases and J gave up 7 bases; unmatched junction bases: 7. CDR3: CASSGRQGRQPQHF. The DNA for the CDR3 is TGTGCCAGCAGTGGAAGACAGGGTCGGCAGCCCCAGCATTTT.

The DNA for the CDR3 is TGTGCCAGCAGTTCCGGGCCGGGCAATCAGCCCCAGCATTTT. Translated, it gives CASSSGPGNQPQHF. The V and J genes are TRBV6-4 and TRBJ1-5; D is uncertain. CDR1 is MRHNA and CDR2 is SNTAGT in the germline V gene. CDR3 length equals 14 residues. V gave up 5 bases and J gave up 2 bases, with 10 bases separating them.

The chain couples TRBV6-5 to TRBJ1-2; D call uncertain. The germline V and J ends were trimmed by 6 bases and 0 bases, with 5 bases remaining between them. The CDR3 is 12 amino acids. Germline V CDR1 and CDR2: MNHEY, SVGAGI. The CDR3 loop reads CASRSANYGYTF. The CDR3 DNA reads as TGTGCCAGCAGATCGGCTAACTATGGCTACACCTTC.

J is TRBJ1-2 and V is TRBV12-3 or TRBV12-4, with TRBD1 matching over 7 bases. The ends lost 7 bases at V and 2 bases at J; junction bases unmatched: 4. The CDR3 consists of 13 residues. CDR3 amino acids: CASTLDRNYGYTF. The CDR3, as DNA: TGTGCCAGCACCCTGGACAGGAACTATGGCTACACCTTC.

The V and J genes are TRBV28 and TRBJ2-7; TRBD2 matches 9 bases. V shed 6 bases and J 3 bases; nucleotides not matched to a gene: 12. CDR1 is MDHEN and CDR2 is SYDVKM in the germline V gene. The CDR3 covers 16 residues. In DNA form, the CDR3 reads TGTGCCAGCAGCCACGGGGGCGGAGCGGGAGGCTACGAGCAGTACTTC. This gives the protein CASSHGGGAGGYEQYF.

The chain has TRBV7-9 and TRBJ1-2; 7 nucleotides agree with TRBD1. The CDR3 runs to 12 residues. After removal of 6 bases from V and 8 bases from J, the junction contained 6 bases not matched to a gene. In germline, CDR1 is SEHNR, CDR2 FQNEAQ (reference sequence). CDR3 sequence (DNA): TGTGCCAGCAGTCCCTGGGACAGCGGCTACACCTTC. As protein: CASSPWDSGYTF.

This clone has just one count. The rearrangement links TRBV14 to TRBJ2-7, with D possibly TRBD2 on 6 matching bases. CDR1 and CDR2 (germline): SGHDN, FVKESK. V lost 4 bases and J lost 6, with 7 bases in between. The CDR3 is made up of 11 amino acids. The CDR3 nucleotides are TGTGCCAGCAGCCTCGGGAGCGAGCAGTACTTC. Protein: CASSLGSEQYF.

This chain links TRBV7-6 with TRBJ1-4; 7 bases agree with TRBD1. The CDR3 has 15 amino acids. Germline-derived CDR1 and CDR2 are SGHVS and FNYEAQ. Losses at the gene ends were 5 bases for V and 6 bases for J; bases not matched to a gene: 9. The CDR3 reads CASSPLQGPDEKLFF. CDR3 sequence (DNA): TGTGCCAGCAGCCCTTTACAGGGGCCCGATGAAAAACTGTTTTTT.